A single sample is the source of the 12 T cell receptor beta chains below, sequenced in a study of T cell responses to AZD1222 COVID-19 vaccine (dated by TCRdb to 2020 to 2022). The library was produced with the immunoSEQ multiplex PCR assay. TCRdb took over this immuneACCESS table, retaining in-frame rearrangements with V and J assigned. Such tables are incomplete; in checked studies, under half of the missing clones stem from an unresolved V gene, and the remainder is unexplained. This sample lists roughly 100,000 clones; over 85% were detected once. The ten largest clonotypes hold roughly 5% of the sample. The time point label for this specimen denotes: baseline before first vaccination. The sample consisted of peripheral blood, taken on day 0 of AZD1222 vaccination. These receptors were taken from an adult in good health.

V is TRBV7-9 and J is TRBJ2-7, with 10 bases lining up with TRBD1. The V gene end was trimmed by 8 bases and the J gene end by 5 bases; junction bases not matched to a gene: 9. The CDR3 is 14 amino acids. Germline CDR1 and CDR2: SEHNR and FQNEAQ (reference sequence). For the CDR3, the DNA is TGTGCCAGCTCAAAGGGGGACAGGGGTGACGAGCAGTACTTC. Its protein is CASSKGDRGDEQYF.

This clone was seen a single time. The CDR3 reads CATKQGASEQFF. The DNA of the CDR3 is TGTGCCACGAAACAGGGGGCCAGTGAGCAGTTCTTC. The V and J genes are TRBV25-1 and TRBJ2-1; 9 bases are a match to TRBD1. CDR1 and CDR2 from the germline V gene are MGHDK and SYGVNS. The CDR3 has 12 amino acids. Unmatched junction bases numbered 7, after V lost 10 bases and J lost 9 bases.

The chain uses TRBV7-9 and TRBJ2-2, with D hard to call. Germline V gene data show CDR1 as SEHNR and CDR2 as FQNEAQ (reference sequence). This CDR3 has 18 residues. The V end was cut by 7 bases, the J end by 0 bases, with 21 bases between. The CDR3 coding sequence is TGTGCCAGCACCACCGGTTCGGGTCTAGGAACGAACACCGGGGAGCTGTTTTTT. Protein sequence: CASTTGSGLGTNTGELFF.

V and J are TRBV18 and TRBJ2-1; 8 bases map to TRBD1. V trimming: 1 base; J trimming: 12 bases; junction bases outside the gene matches: 8. Germline V lookup: CDR1 KGHSH, CDR2 LQKENI. The CDR3 totals 14 residues. The CDR3 protein is CASSPRQGYYGQFF. In DNA form, the CDR3 reads TGTGCCAGCTCACCACGACAGGGGTACTACGGGCAGTTCTTC.

V and J are TRBV3-1 (or the pseudogene TRBV3-2) and TRBJ2-1, with D maybe TRBD2 (5 bases). CDR3 length: 18 residues. Trimming removed 3 bases at V and 3 bases at J, with 21 bases between. Germline CDR1 reads LGHDT; CDR2 reads YNNKEL (reference sequence). CDR3 sequence reads: CASSHAASGHLNYNEQFF. The DNA for the CDR3 is TGTGCCAGCAGCCATGCTGCCAGCGGTCACTTAAACTACAATGAGCAGTTCTTC.

This clone was observed once. The chain recombines TRBV24-1 with TRBJ2-5, with 8 bases identical to TRBD2. The trim removed 0 bases at V and 5 bases at J, leaving 13 bases unmatched. This CDR3 comprises 18 residues. Germline V gene lookup returns CDR1 KGHDR and CDR2 SFDVKD. CDR3 protein: CATSDLSNSGDRQETQYF. CDR3 nucleotides: TGTGCCACCAGTGATTTGTCGAATAGCGGGGATCGTCAGGAGACCCAGTACTTC.

A word on this clone: The junction does not match germline at one end; this may be a read error. The chain is built from TRBV5-6 and TRBJ1-6, with no clear D. Germline assignment: CDR1 SGHDT and CDR2 YYEEEE. This CDR3 spans 13 amino acids. CDR3 bases: TGTGCCAGCAGTTTGGCGTATAATTCACCCCTCCACTTT. It yields the protein CASSLAYNSPLHF.

The chain recombines TRBV10-3 with TRBJ2-1; 8 bases are shared with TRBD2. After removal of 6 bases from V and 4 bases from J, the junction contained 8 bases not matched to a gene. Germline CDR1 ENHRY, CDR2 SYGVKD. The CDR3 is made up of 15 amino acids. CDR3: CAIRDSGMNYNEQFF. The CDR3 DNA is TGTGCCATCAGGGATAGCGGGATGAATTACAATGAGCAGTTCTTC.

The chain uses TRBV19 and TRBJ2-3; tentatively, D is TRBD2 (5 bases). The germline CDR1 and CDR2 sequences are LNHDA and SQIVND (reference sequence). V was pared by 4 bases and J by 6 bases, with 23 bases between. CDR3 length: 17 amino acids. Here the CDR3 DNA reads TGTGCCAGTAGTAGATCCCCGCTAGCTCGAGGATCCGATACGCAGTATTTT. Its translation: CASSRSPLARGSDTQYF.

The V gene is TRBV18, the J gene TRBJ1-2; 11 bases map to TRBD1. V lost 1 base and J lost 10; bases outside the gene matches: 2. CDR3 length: 13 residues. Germline CDR1 is KGHSH and CDR2 is LQKENI. The CDR3 bases are TGTGCCAGCTCACCACGCGGACAGGGGGCCTACACCTTC. Its protein product is CASSPRGQGAYTF.

This chain uses TRBV28 with TRBJ2-7; TRBD1 matches at 7 bases. With V trimmed by 6 bases and J by 2 bases, 10 bases remained unmatched. Germline V CDR1 and CDR2: MDHEN, SYDVKM. The CDR3 loop spans 15 amino acids. The CDR3 here is CASRRTGGLTYEQYF. CDR3 nucleotide sequence: TGTGCCAGCAGACGGACAGGCGGTTTAACCTACGAGCAGTACTTC.

The chain is built from TRBV7-9 and TRBJ1-5; D remains ambiguous. Between the trimmed V and J ends, which lost 6 bases and 6 bases, there was a span of 12 bases. CDR1 is SEHNR, CDR2 FQNEAQ, per germline (reference sequence). The CDR3 has 13 residues. The CDR3: CASSFGEGQPQHF. CDR3 coding DNA: TGTGCCAGCAGTTTCGGCGAGGGTCAGCCCCAGCATTTT. Looking up the rest from reference TRBV7-9 and TRBJ1-5 gives the full variable domain: DTGVSQNPRHKITKRGQNVTFRCDPISEHNRLYWYRQTLGQGPEFLTYFQNEAQLEKSRLLSDRFSAERPKGSFSTLEIQRTEQGDSAMYLCASSFGEGQPQHFGDGTRLSIL.